Below are 27 T cell receptor beta chains sequenced from a single sample in a study of cytomegalovirus exposure and HLA in healthy donors. PCR involved 60 Vbeta and 13 Jbeta primers. The method was immunoSEQ multiplex PCR; TCRdb's version includes in-frame clones alone and lacks a portion of them. The sample records under 200,000 clones, about 81% being singletons. Sequencing was performed on PBMCs. These receptors were taken from a girl between 10 and 17 years old in good health and CMV-seropositive.

This clone was recorded only once. The chain couples TRBV15 to TRBJ2-3, with D possibly being TRBD2 (5 bases). CDR3 length: 15 amino acids. Germline CDR1 is LNHNV and CDR2 is YYDKDF (reference sequence). V gave up 0 bases and J gave up 0 bases, with 7 bases separating them. The CDR3 is CATSRERGSTDTQYF. In nucleotides, the CDR3 is TGTGCCACCAGCAGAGAACGCGGGAGCACAGATACGCAGTATTTT.

The rearrangement uses TRBV28 and TRBJ1-1; D possibly corresponds to TRBD1 (6 bases). Trimming pared 6 bases from V and 3 bases from J, leaving 11 bases between. This CDR3 comprises 13 residues. Germline CDR1 and CDR2: MDHEN and SYDVKM. The CDR3 loop is CASSRTGYTEAFF. CDR3 DNA sequence: TGTGCCAGCAGCAGAACAGGGTACACTGAAGCTTTCTTT.

The CDR3 sequence: CASSSRLSDSSYEQYF. The CDR3 nucleotides read TGTGCCAGCAGCTCCAGGCTTAGCGATAGCTCCTACGAGCAGTACTTC. The rearrangement links TRBV2 to TRBJ2-7; a possible D gene is TRBD2 (5 bases). The V and J ends lost 6 bases and 0 bases respectively, with 18 bases between them. This CDR3 comprises 16 residues. The germline V gene encodes CDR1 SNHLY and CDR2 FYNNEI.

This clone has only one observation. The gene calls are TRBV7-9 and TRBJ2-5; TRBD2 matches at 9 bases. This CDR3 contains 16 residues. Germline CDR1 reads SEHNR; CDR2 reads FQNEAQ (reference sequence). V was pared by 4 bases and J by 4 bases, with 10 bases of the junction left unmatched. The CDR3 protein is CASSSIFRGGGETQYF. As DNA, the CDR3 is TGTGCCAGCAGCTCGATTTTTCGCGGGGGGGGAGAGACCCAGTACTTC.

The V gene is TRBV7-6, the J gene TRBJ2-6; 7 positions match TRBD2. CDR1 and CDR2 from the germline V gene are SGHVS and FNYEAQ. The CDR3 is made up of 18 amino acids. V shed 1 base, J shed 1 base, and the junction held 7 bases outside the gene matches. CDR3 region: CASSLDPGTISGANVLTF. The DNA for the CDR3 is TGTGCCAGCAGCTTAGACCCAGGGACTATTTCTGGGGCCAACGTCCTGACTTTC.

The chain joins TRBV4-1 to TRBJ1-2; TRBD1 agrees at 8 bases. The length of the CDR3 is 15 residues. The ends lost 4 bases at V and 5 bases at J; junction bases unmatched: 9. Per germline, CDR1 MGHRA and CDR2 YSYEKL. Here the CDR3 DNA reads TGCGCCAGCAGCCCTAGGACAGGGCAGGAATATGGCTACACCTTC. The encoded protein is CASSPRTGQEYGYTF.

This clone was recorded only once. The V and J genes are TRBV21-1 and TRBJ1-5; the table's D call, TRBD1, has no DNA check behind it. TRBV21-1 is reported as a pseudogene. The CDR3 contains 13 residues. The CDR3 DNA reads TGTGCCAGCAGACGACAGGGGAGTCAGCCCCAGCATTTT. Translating gives CASRRQGSQPQHF.

V usage is TRBV5-4 and J usage is TRBJ2-1, with 7 bases aligning to TRBD2. CDR1 is SGHNT and CDR2 is YYREEE in the germline V gene (reference sequence). The length of the CDR3 is 15 residues. After removal of 3 bases from V and 3 bases from J, the junction contained 6 bases not matched to a gene. CDR3 protein: CASSSPASGYNEQFF. The DNA for the CDR3 is TGTGCCAGCAGCTCCCCGGCTAGCGGCTACAATGAGCAGTTCTTC.

The chain links TRBV27 to TRBJ2-3; 11 positions agree with TRBD2. V dropped 3 bases and J dropped 5; count of bases not matched to a gene: 7. This CDR3 is built from 16 residues. Germline-derived CDR1 and CDR2 are MNHEY and SMNVEV (reference sequence). CDR3 DNA: TGTGCCAGCAGTTTGGTTCTAGCGGGAGGTATAGATACGCAGTATTTT. It is translated as CASSLVLAGGIDTQYF.

The V and J genes are TRBV29-1 and TRBJ2-3; 10 bases map to TRBD2. V was clipped by 7 bases and J by 0 bases; unmatched bases: 4. This CDR3 comprises 14 residues. The V gene's germline CDR1 is SQVTM and CDR2 ANQGSEA. CDR3 sequence (DNA): TGCAGCGCCCGGACTAGCGGAAGCACAGATACGCAGTATTTT. Amino acids: CSARTSGSTDTQYF.

With regard to this clone: An end of the junction differs from the germline gene, which may be a read error. This chain links TRBV19 with TRBJ1-1; D gene unclear. Germline lookup yields CDR1 LNHDA and CDR2 SQIVND (reference sequence). The CDR3 spans 11 residues. DNA of the CDR3: TGTGCCAGTAGTATAAACACCGAAGCTTTCTTT. Its translation: CASSINTEAFF.

The chain joins TRBV7-9 to TRBJ2-3; TRBD1 matches at 7 bases. There are 15 residues in the CDR3. Germline trimming cut 7 bases from V and 5 bases from J; bases unmatched to any gene: 12. Germline values: CDR1 SEHNR, CDR2 FQNEAQ (reference sequence). Here the CDR3 reads CASTFSKGAGDTQYF. CDR3 DNA sequence: TGTGCCAGCACCTTTAGTAAGGGGGCTGGAGATACGCAGTATTTT.

Here the CDR3 reads CASSEAGYSNQPQHF. DNA of the CDR3: TGTGCCAGCAGTGAAGCCGGGTATAGCAATCAGCCCCAGCATTTT. The rearrangement uses TRBV6-1 and TRBJ1-5; D uncertain. V shed 0 bases and J shed 0 bases, with 6 bases lying between them. Germline V gene lookup returns CDR1 MNHNS and CDR2 SASEGT. The CDR3 loop spans 15 amino acids.

In its sample, this clone was seen a few times. The chain carries TRBV28 and TRBJ2-7, with 11 nucleotides matching TRBD2. V shed 3 bases and J 4 bases; nucleotides not matched to a gene: 26. The CDR3 spans 22 residues. Germline-derived CDR1 and CDR2 are MDHEN and SYDVKM. As DNA, the CDR3 is TGTGCCAGCAGTTTTCGCCCCACACTTCTAGCGGGGGGTCGAACAAGGCGATACGAGCAGTACTTC. As protein: CASSFRPTLLAGGRTRRYEQYF. Full variable domain (missing parts from reference TRBV28 and TRBJ2-7): DVKVTQSSRYLVKRTGEKVFLECVQDMDHENMFWYRQDPGLGLRLIYFSYDVKMKEKGDIPEGYSVSREKKERFSLILESASTNQTSMYLCASSFRPTLLAGGRTRRYEQYFGPGTRLTVT.

The chain employs TRBV4-3 and TRBJ2-2, with 7 bases fitting TRBD1. V lost 1 base and J lost 10; bases outside the gene matches: 6. Germline V lookup: CDR1 LGHNA, CDR2 YSLEER. The CDR3 is made up of 14 amino acids. In DNA, the CDR3 is TGCGCCAGCAGCCAAGCCCGAGGACAGGCGGAGCTGTTTTTT. It encodes CASSQARGQAELFF.

V and J are TRBV7-9 and TRBJ2-5, with 7 bases identical to TRBD2. The CDR3 runs to 13 residues. V lost 3 bases, J lost 7 bases, and 5 bases stayed unmatched. The germline V gene has CDR1 SEHNR and CDR2 FQNEAQ (reference sequence). In DNA, the CDR3 is TGTGCCAGCAGCTTTGGACTAGTAGGGACCCAGTACTTC. Translation: CASSFGLVGTQYF.

This clone was seen a handful of times. The V and J genes are TRBV4-2 and TRBJ2-7; D is undetermined. Trimming pared 1 base from V and 4 bases from J, leaving 5 bases between. There are 12 residues in the CDR3. CDR1 LGHNA and CDR2 YNFKEQ come from the germline V gene. CDR3 bases: TGTGCCAGCAGCCAAGTCCAATACGAGCAGTACTTC. Encoded protein: CASSQVQYEQYF.

The J gene is TRBJ2-3, the V gene TRBV5-1; 8 nucleotides align to TRBD2. The CDR3 sequence is 15 residues long. V lost 7 bases and J lost 7; bases outside the gene matches: 14. The germline V gene encodes CDR1 SGHRS and CDR2 YFSETQ. The CDR3 spells CASGPGLDIEYTQYF. The CDR3 coding sequence is TGCGCCAGCGGACCGGGACTAGACATTGAATATACGCAGTATTTT.

This rearrangement joins TRBV10-3 to TRBJ1-2; D perhaps matches TRBD1 (5 bases). The germline V and J ends were trimmed by 6 bases and 4 bases, with 15 bases remaining between them. CDR1 is ENHRY and CDR2 is SYGVKD in the germline V gene. The CDR3 length is 14 residues. The CDR3 is CAIRGTEGFYGYTF. In DNA form, the CDR3 reads TGTGCCATCAGAGGGACTGAGGGGTTCTATGGCTACACCTTC.

The chain has TRBV29-1 and TRBJ2-2; 7 nucleotides match TRBD2. The CDR3 runs 15 residues. Germline CDR1 is SQVTM and CDR2 is ANQGSEA. The V and J ends lost 4 bases and 3 bases, in that order; junction bases with no gene match: 8. The CDR3 reads CSVGVPGGYTGELFF. The DNA of the CDR3 is TGCAGCGTTGGGGTACCGGGGGGATACACCGGGGAGCTGTTTTTT.

Concerning this clone itself: One end of the junction does not line up with germline, which may come from a read error. The chain joins TRBV7-7 to TRBJ2-1; a possible D gene is TRBD1 (5 bases). This CDR3 region has 13 residues. The germline gives CDR1 SSHAT, CDR2 FNYEAQ (reference sequence). The CDR3 bases are TGTGCTAGCAGCTGGGGCCAGTACAATGAGCAGTTCTTC. This sequence encodes CASSWGQYNEQFF.

The sample holds a few counts of this clone. The rearrangement joins TRBV25-1 to TRBJ2-7; 9 bases match TRBD2. CDR3 length: 18 residues. After removal of 2 bases from V and 3 bases from J, the junction contained 14 bases not matched to a gene. In germline, CDR1 is MGHDK, CDR2 SYGVNS. The CDR3 bases are TGTGCCAGCAGTGAAGGTACTAGGGGGCTAGCGGGGATCTACGAGCAGTACTTC. Its translation: CASSEGTRGLAGIYEQYF.

This clone appeared a few times. V usage is TRBV9 and J usage is TRBJ1-2; no reliable D call. V gave up 0 bases and J gave up 0 bases, with 6 bases separating them. The CDR3 extends over 14 amino acids. The germline CDR1 and CDR2 sequences are SGDLS and YYNGEE. The CDR3: CASSVDGANYGYTF. Written as DNA, the CDR3 is TGTGCCAGCAGCGTAGATGGAGCTAACTATGGCTACACCTTC.

V is TRBV28 and J is TRBJ2-1; 13 positions agree with TRBD2. V was clipped by 5 bases and J by 5 bases; unmatched bases: 9. This CDR3 comprises 17 residues. Per germline, CDR1 MDHEN and CDR2 SYDVKM. The CDR3 here is CASSRLAGGWGNNEQFF. CDR3 DNA: TGTGCCAGCAGTCGACTAGCGGGGGGCTGGGGAAACAATGAGCAGTTCTTC. The full variable domain, in which reference TRBV28 and TRBJ2-1 provide the parts outside the CDR3, is DVKVTQSSRYLVKRTGEKVFLECVQDMDHENMFWYRQDPGLGLRLIYFSYDVKMKEKGDIPEGYSVSREKKERFSLILESASTNQTSMYLCASSRLAGGWGNNEQFFGPGTRLTVL.

This clone was seen just once. The V call is TRBV27, the J call TRBJ1-1; 10 bases match TRBD1. This CDR3 has 15 residues. Germline loops: CDR1 MNHEY, CDR2 SMNVEV (reference sequence). V lost 6 bases, J lost 3 bases, and 7 bases stayed unmatched. The CDR3 region has the DNA TGTGCCAGCAGGTGGGACAGGGGTGTGGACACTGAAGCTTTCTTT. Its protein is CASRWDRGVDTEAFF.

The chain recombines TRBV9 with TRBJ2-4; D call uncertain. V lost 4 bases to trimming and J lost 9 bases, with 23 bases between them. The CDR3 has 16 amino acids. Germline CDR1 SGDLS, CDR2 YYNGEE. In DNA form, the CDR3 reads TGTGCCAGCAGCCCCCAATCTGGGCAGCCTCTCGCCATTCAGTACTTC. Translation gives CASSPQSGQPLAIQYF.

The chain has TRBV11-2 and TRBJ1-1; the D gene is possibly TRBD1 (6 bases). This CDR3 region has 14 residues. Germline CDR1 and CDR2: SGHAT and FQNNGV. Trimming shortened V by 1 base and J by 4 bases, and 10 bases separated the two germline ends. In DNA, the CDR3 is TGTGCCAGCAGCTTAGTGGGCAGGGGCACTGAAGCTTTCTTT. It is translated as CASSLVGRGTEAFF.